This TCR beta chain was retrieved from a study of early T cells in non-severe SARS-CoV-2 infection. In the study overall: RNA in bulk from unsorted whole blood was sequenced, and chains were unpaired.

Trimming left V 3 bases short and J 1 base short, with 9 bases between. CDR3 length: 14 amino acids. This clonotype was seen only a few times. No antigen is known for it. Unique molecular identifiers (one per individual cDNA molecule) were attached. From the 5' RACE reads, TCRdb called clonotypes with MiXCR, one entry per CDR3 protein. Of some 60,000 distinct CDR3 sequences listed, around 8.9% are singletons. Study outcomes and limitations: Sequences matched to VDJdb favored anti-spike CD8 responses, while private and CD4 specificities were missed.

The V call is TRBV12-3 or TRBV12-4, the J call TRBJ1-1, with D uncertain. This sequence was found in an adult who was a healthcare worker with PCR-confirmed SARS-CoV-2 infection or an uninfected control (not recorded which). Sequencing was performed on whole blood. The CDR3 region is CASSFRAENTEAFF. DNA of the CDR3: TGTGCCAGCAGTTTTCGGGCAGAGAACACTGAAGCTTTCTTT.